This TCR beta chain was documented in a study of PD-1 blockade in classical Hodgkin lymphoma. Clones were read by immunoSEQ multiplex PCR, and TCRdb kept only the in-frame ones, dropping some. The sample lists 43,000 or so clones, about three quarters occurring once. With regard to this clone: A much larger clone differs by one base, so this may be a read error. Different DNA sequences within this sample yield the same CDR3.

Germline values: CDR1 SGHNT, CDR2 YENEEA. This CDR3 is built from 12 residues. Trimming left V 3 bases short and J 1 base short, with 4 bases between. Time point noted: cycle 4 day 1 (C4D1), after more than five weeks of nivolumab. Each patient relapsed following autologous stem cell transplantation, and prior brentuximab vedotin exposure differed. The sample was peripheral blood mononuclear cells (PBMCs), taken before the fourth cycle of nivolumab. This clonotype originated in a human donor with classical Hodgkin lymphoma. This rearrangement joins TRBV11-3 to TRBJ2-7; D uncertain. The CDR3 nucleotides are TGTGCCAGCAGCTTGGGATCCTACGAGCAGTACTTC. It translates to CASSLGSYEQYF.